Presented here are 10 T cell receptor beta chains from one specimen sequenced in a study of blood T cell repertoires in COVID-19. Produced via immunoSEQ multiplex PCR; TCRdb's table is partial and in-frame only. The sample has 50,000 to 60,000 clones; about 80% are singletons. Sequencing was done on a sample of peripheral blood. The receptors come from a man aged 80 or over with COVID-19, enrolled during active disease.

The chain joins TRBV27 to TRBJ2-1; D perhaps matches TRBD1 (5 bases). The germline CDR1 and CDR2 sequences are MNHEY and SMNVEV (reference sequence). The CDR3 is 15 amino acids. Trimming removed 3 bases at V and 5 bases at J, with 14 bases between. The CDR3 here is CASSFIHRTNNEQFF. The CDR3 DNA sequence: TGTGCCAGCAGTTTTATCCACAGGACAAACAATGAGCAGTTCTTC.

This clone came up once. The V and J genes are TRBV5-4 and TRBJ2-1; the D gene is possibly TRBD1 (6 bases). Trimming removed 2 bases from V and 1 base from J, with 16 bases in between. CDR1 is SGHNT, CDR2 YYREEE, per germline (reference sequence). There are 17 residues in the CDR3. The CDR3 here is CASSFRVGAGSYNEQFF. For the CDR3, the DNA is TGTGCCAGCAGCTTTCGGGTGGGGGCCGGATCCTACAATGAGCAGTTCTTC.

The chain recombines TRBV4-3 with TRBJ1-4, with TRBD1 matching over 7 bases. The CDR3 is 15 residues long. Germline V lookup: CDR1 LGHNA, CDR2 YSLEER. Unmatched junction bases numbered 3, after V lost 1 base and J lost 4 bases. Here the CDR3 reads CASSQVGTDNEKLFF. For the CDR3, the DNA is TGCGCCAGCAGCCAAGTCGGGACAGATAATGAAAAACTGTTTTTT.

The sample holds a few counts of this clone. The rearrangement links TRBV5-4 to TRBJ1-1; TRBD1 matches at 8 bases. The V gene's germline CDR1 is SGHNT and CDR2 YYREEE (reference sequence). V trimming: 4 bases; J trimming: 4 bases; junction bases outside the gene matches: 6. The CDR3 loop spans 14 amino acids. The DNA for the CDR3 is TGTGCCAGCAGCGAAGGACAGGGAGGCACTGAAGCTTTCTTT. As protein: CASSEGQGGTEAFF.

V usage is TRBV7-8 and J usage is TRBJ1-5; TRBD1 agrees at 8 bases. From germline, CDR1 is SGHVS and CDR2 FQNEAQ. After removal of 5 bases from V and 2 bases from J, the junction contained 5 bases not matched to a gene. The CDR3 sequence is 15 residues long. The CDR3 is CASSQSTGGNQPQHF. The DNA for the CDR3 is TGTGCCAGCAGCCAATCGACAGGGGGCAATCAGCCCCAGCATTTT.

This clone was observed a few times. The rearrangement links TRBV11-3 to TRBJ2-2; unclear D gene. The CDR3 spans 14 residues. The germline V gene has CDR1 SGHNT and CDR2 YENEEA. V was trimmed by 5 bases and J by 1 base, leaving 8 bases between them. The CDR3 DNA sequence: TGTGCCAGCAGCGAACATTTGAACACCGGGGAGCTGTTTTTT. Encoded protein: CASSEHLNTGELFF.

CDR3 coding DNA: TGTGCCAGCTTTGTCCCGGACGGCGGGGATACGCAGTATTTT. It is translated as CASFVPDGGDTQYF. J is TRBJ2-3 and V is TRBV7-8; possibly TRBD2 for D (5 bases). CDR3 size: 14 residues. CDR1 and CDR2 (germline): SGHVS, FQNEAQ. Trimming stripped 8 bases from V and 6 bases from J, with 18 bases between.

This clone appeared a single time. The chain employs TRBV20-1 and TRBJ1-1; D uncertain. The germline V gene has CDR1 DFQATT and CDR2 SNEGSKA (reference sequence). The V end lost 3 bases, the J end lost 5 bases, and 16 bases lay between the germline ends. The length of the CDR3 is 14 residues. Here the CDR3 DNA reads TGCAGTGCTAGTAGAGGGCAGGTGATAACTGAAGCTTTCTTT. Translation: CSASRGQVITEAFF.

The J gene is TRBJ1-4, the V gene TRBV15, with unresolved D. CDR3 length: 13 residues. V lost 8 bases and J 4 bases, leaving 11 bases between the germline ends. Germline V gives CDR1 LNHNV, CDR2 YYDKDF (reference sequence). The CDR3 DNA reads TGTGCCACCGCAAGAGGGTTTAATGAAAAACTGTTTTTT. It specifies CATARGFNEKLFF.

The chain is built from TRBV2 and TRBJ1-2; 7 bases agree with TRBD1. The CDR3 consists of 14 residues. The germline CDR1 and CDR2 sequences are SNHLY and FYNNEI. V shed 4 bases, J shed 2 bases, and the junction held 4 bases outside the gene matches. Here the CDR3 reads CASSALQGNYGYTF. The CDR3 nucleotides are TGTGCCAGCAGTGCGTTACAGGGGAACTATGGCTACACCTTC.